The clone carrying this T cell receptor (beta chain) has a single count. The sample contains more than one DNA sequence encoding this CDR3. Germline V CDR1 and CDR2: KGHSH, LQKENI. The length of the CDR3 is 13 residues. V shed 1 base and J 6 bases; nucleotides not matched to a gene: 2. This record belongs to a study of CD8+ T cells in alopecia areata. The treatment denotes: oral pan-JAK inhibitor, 5-10 mg twice daily. RNA was isolated and reverse transcribed to cDNA, the sequencing template. The assay was immunoSEQ multiplex PCR, and TCRdb's table has in-frame clones only and misses some. Here the sample spans over 150,000 clones, 55% to 75% being singletons.

The chain combines TRBV18 with TRBJ1-2, with TRBD1 identical over 7 bases. This TCR derives from a human donor with alopecia areata. Specimen: CD4+ T cells sorted from blood, collected at week 24, from a patient treated with tofacitinib. The DNA for the CDR3 is TGTGCCAGCTCACCACAGGGGGCCGATGGCTACACCTTC. It is translated as CASSPQGADGYTF.